This T cell receptor beta chain was obtained from a study of HIV-infected children after antiretroviral therapy interruption (dated by TCRdb to the late 2010s). The study in broad terms: Eight children, all with CD4+ count above 500 and viral load below 50 copies/ml, were included, of whom four were on planned treatment interruption and four were on continuous treatment. Continuous-treatment samples were analyzed from corresponding weeks 0, 48 and 150. Alongside measurements of thymic output, the study compared TCR repertoires of children on planned treatment interruption with TCR repertoires of children on continuous antiretroviral treatment. Median age was around 8.9 years in the interruption group and approximately 8 years in the continuous treatment group. Samples from the interruption arm were taken at week 0, at week 12, at the end of interruption (week 24 or 48), and about 3 years after the study ended. Recorded exposure to EBV and CMV was present in most of the participating children. What the work shows at the level of the full study, not this receptor alone: For naive CD4+ repertoires of PTI patients, CDR3 sharing between time points dropped once interruption began, while many sequences were shared between the end of interruption and 3 years later. The naive CD4+ Gini coefficient rose by the end of treatment interruption, suggesting clonal expansion, and returned to baseline by 3 years. The sorted CD45RA+ naive cells might contain minor non-naive CD45RA+ populations, such as EMRA or stem memory cells. The small number of patients is a limitation, and caution is needed when interpreting the data.

Reading the germline V gene gives CDR1 ENHRY and CDR2 SYGVKD. From V the trimming removes 3 bases and from J it removes 2 bases, while the gene matches leave 5 bases of the junction unaccounted for. From the cysteine up to the phenylalanine, the CDR3 has a length of 15 residues. The sequence is cut down to CDR3 DNA, 45 bases in frame from base 1. Library preparation employed 3' RACE. TCR libraries were generated from RNA by a 3' RACE protocol incorporating unique molecular identifiers so that PCR amplification bias could be corrected. As many as 12 amplicon libraries were pooled and then sequenced on an Illumina MiSeq using v2 2x250 paired-end chemistry. The study's processing was this. Reads were processed with Decombinator for assignment of V and J genes and CDR3, and barcode-based correction of errors and PCR bias was applied. Repertoires were subsampled to equal depth before Gini coefficients were calculated with the R ineq package. GLIPH, Hamming distance and a shared triplet metric were used to assess CDR3 similarity. Clones were called with MiXCR by TCRdb after fastp trimmed the public reads at Q25, and only in-frame beta chains were retained. Duplicate CDR3 protein sequences are folded into a single record with the most common DNA and genes. It is TCRdb's table, rather than the study itself, that gives the V and J calls and clone size. This sample gives about 40,000 distinct CDR3 sequences in total; over 6% of them show up just once. Approximately 0.97% of the sample lies in the top ten.

The label giving this sample's treatment or condition can be read as: PENTA 11 planned treatment interruption arm or continuous ART arm. The participants, all children from the United Kingdom aged 2 to 15 years, had been on at least three-drug ART for a minimum of 24 weeks. The study required cryopreserved PBMCs containing at least 5 million viable cells, and a handful of candidate patients were excluded because of low viable PBMC yield. Using a FACSAria III cell sorter, naive CD4+ CD45RA+ CD45RO- T cells were FACS-sorted out of thawed PBMCs. The sorted cells were fixed, and RNA was then extracted with the RNeasy FFPE kit and afterward with the RNeasy Micro kit. This clonotype was seen more than once but under ten times. The antigen this receptor binds is unknown. No base quality values were provided; no much bigger clone lies one nucleotide off.

The source material was CD45RA+ CD4+ T cells from PBMCs, pooled from several time points, sampled from a donor given antiretroviral therapy, either interrupted or continuous. This sample's cell subset or site label indicates: naive CD4+ CD45RA+ CD45RO- T cells. The TCR originated in a pool of human donors with HIV. Recombination joined TRBV10-3 with TRBJ2-7; 9 middle bases align to TRBD1. The DNA sequence is as follows: TGTGCCATCAGTGAACCGGGACAGGGAACCTACGAGCAGTACTTC. It is translated as CAISEPGQGTYEQYF.